The clone carrying this TCR beta chain was counted at least ten times. cDNA synthesis was performed by 5'RACE with 10-nucleotide random UMIs. TCRdb re-derived calls from the 5' RACE reads in MiXCR, one entry per CDR3 protein. Here the sample spans 30,000 to 40,000 distinct CDR3 sequences, over 8.5% being singletons. The sample originates from a study of neurological immune-mediated disorders. Time point specified: technical triplicate 1. The V end lost 7 bases, the J end lost 8 bases, and 12 bases lay between the germline ends. The CDR3 totals 12 residues. V and J are TRBV12-3 or TRBV12-4 and TRBJ1-3; perhaps TRBD1 as D (5 bases). This sequence originates from a man aged 60 to 69 with HTLV-1-associated myelopathy (HAM/TSP). The sample comprised PBMCs. The CDR3 DNA reads as TGTGCCAGCATCAAGGGGTTGCACACCATATATTTT. Its translation is CASIKGLHTIYF.